Many counts were recorded for the clone carrying this T cell receptor (beta chain). Antigen unknown. The sample is drawn from a study of early T cells in non-severe SARS-CoV-2 infection. About the research overall: Chains were not paired, and sequencing was done on bulk RNA from unsorted whole blood.

Individually, cDNA molecules had unique molecular identifiers attached to them. One entry per CDR3 protein, called by TCRdb with MiXCR from the 5' RACE reads. This repertoire shows around 19,000 distinct CDR3 sequences, more than 4.5% found once; its top ten account for approximately 5.3%. Whole-study findings and limits: Database matching using VDJdb favored anti-spike CD8 responses, with private and CD4 specificities left missing.

The CDR3 spans 16 residues. After removal of 4 bases from V and 5 bases from J, the junction contained 11 bases not matched to a gene. Per the germline V gene, CDR1 is MNHEY and CDR2 is SVGAGI. This TCR derives from an adult who was a healthcare worker with PCR-confirmed SARS-CoV-2 infection or an uninfected control (not recorded which). This chain connects TRBV6-5 to TRBJ2-3; 8 positions agree with TRBD2. Source material: whole blood. The CDR3 here is CASSSGTRGAVDTQYF. CDR3 sequence (DNA): TGTGCCAGCAGTTCGGGGACGCGGGGGGCGGTAGATACGCAGTATTTT.